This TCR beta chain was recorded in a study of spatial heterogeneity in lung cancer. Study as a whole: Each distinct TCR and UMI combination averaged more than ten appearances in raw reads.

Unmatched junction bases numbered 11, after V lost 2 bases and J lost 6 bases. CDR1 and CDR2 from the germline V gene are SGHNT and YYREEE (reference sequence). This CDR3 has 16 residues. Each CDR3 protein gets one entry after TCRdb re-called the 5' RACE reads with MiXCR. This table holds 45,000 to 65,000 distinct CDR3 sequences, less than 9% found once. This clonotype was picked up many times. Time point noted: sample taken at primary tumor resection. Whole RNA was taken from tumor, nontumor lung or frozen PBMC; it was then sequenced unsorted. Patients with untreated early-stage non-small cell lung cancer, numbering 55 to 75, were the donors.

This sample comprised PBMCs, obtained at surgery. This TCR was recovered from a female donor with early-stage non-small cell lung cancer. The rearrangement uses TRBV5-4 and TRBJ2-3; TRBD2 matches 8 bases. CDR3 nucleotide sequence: TGTGCCAGCAGCTTCAATCGGGGGGGCCTCGGTGATACGCAGTATTTT. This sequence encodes CASSFNRGGLGDTQYF.